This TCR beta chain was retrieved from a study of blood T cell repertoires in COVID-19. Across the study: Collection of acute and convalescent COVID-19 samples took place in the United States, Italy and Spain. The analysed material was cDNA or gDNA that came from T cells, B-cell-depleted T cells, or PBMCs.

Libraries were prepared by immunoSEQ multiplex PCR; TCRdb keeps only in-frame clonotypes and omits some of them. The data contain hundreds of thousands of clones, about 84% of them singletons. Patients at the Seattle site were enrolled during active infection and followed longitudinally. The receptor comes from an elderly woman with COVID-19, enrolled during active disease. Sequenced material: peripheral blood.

CDR3 nucleotides: TGCGCCAGCACGCGGACGGGAGAAAACATTCAGTACTTC. It yields the protein CASTRTGENIQYF. The chain joins TRBV5-1 to TRBJ2-4; tentative D call: TRBD2 (6 bases). V was cut by 6 bases and J by 5 bases, with 12 bases left in between. CDR3 length: 13 residues. Germline CDR1 and CDR2: SGHRS and YFSETQ.